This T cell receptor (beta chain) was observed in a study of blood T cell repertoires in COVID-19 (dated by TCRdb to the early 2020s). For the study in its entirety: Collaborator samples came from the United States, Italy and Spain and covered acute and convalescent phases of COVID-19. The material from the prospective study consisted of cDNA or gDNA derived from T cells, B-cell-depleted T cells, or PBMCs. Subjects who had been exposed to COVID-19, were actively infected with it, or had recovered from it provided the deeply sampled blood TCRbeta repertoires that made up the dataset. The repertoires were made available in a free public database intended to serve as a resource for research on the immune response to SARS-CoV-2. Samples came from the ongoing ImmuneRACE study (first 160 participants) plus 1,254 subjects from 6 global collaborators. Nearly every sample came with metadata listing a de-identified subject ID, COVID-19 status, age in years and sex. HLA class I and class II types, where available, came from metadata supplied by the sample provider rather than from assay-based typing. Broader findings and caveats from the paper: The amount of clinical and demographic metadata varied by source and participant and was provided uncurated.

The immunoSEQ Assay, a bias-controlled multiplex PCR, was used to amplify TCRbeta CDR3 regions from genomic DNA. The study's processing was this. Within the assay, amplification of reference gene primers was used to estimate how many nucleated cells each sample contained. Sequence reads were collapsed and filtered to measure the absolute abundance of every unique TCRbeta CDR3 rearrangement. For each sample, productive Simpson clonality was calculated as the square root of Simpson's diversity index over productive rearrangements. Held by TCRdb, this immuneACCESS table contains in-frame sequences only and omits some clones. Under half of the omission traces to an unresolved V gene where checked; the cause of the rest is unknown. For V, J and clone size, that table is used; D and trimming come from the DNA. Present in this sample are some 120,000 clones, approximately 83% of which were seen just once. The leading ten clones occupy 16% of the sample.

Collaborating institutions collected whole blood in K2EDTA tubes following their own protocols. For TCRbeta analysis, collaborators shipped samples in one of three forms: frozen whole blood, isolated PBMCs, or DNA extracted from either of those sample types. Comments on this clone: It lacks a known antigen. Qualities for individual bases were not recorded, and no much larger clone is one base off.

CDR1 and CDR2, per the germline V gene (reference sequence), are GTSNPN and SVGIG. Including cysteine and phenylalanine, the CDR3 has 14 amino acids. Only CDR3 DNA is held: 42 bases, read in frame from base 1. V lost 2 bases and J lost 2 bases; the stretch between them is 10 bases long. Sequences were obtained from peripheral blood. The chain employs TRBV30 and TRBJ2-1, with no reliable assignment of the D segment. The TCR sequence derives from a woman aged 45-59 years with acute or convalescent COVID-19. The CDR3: CAWSFGLTYNEQFF. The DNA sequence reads TGTGCCTGGAGTTTCGGTCTTACCTACAATGAGCAGTTCTTC.